This TCR beta chain came from a study of blood T cell repertoires in COVID-19. Study background: Whether acute or convalescent, the COVID-19 samples came from the United States, Italy and Spain.

Clones were read by immunoSEQ multiplex PCR, and TCRdb kept only the in-frame ones, dropping some. The sample records 350,000 or so clones, about 92% being singletons. V gave up 2 bases and J gave up 4 bases, with 11 bases separating them. Germline CDR1 LNHDA, CDR2 SQIVND (reference sequence). CDR3 length: 14 residues. The sample consisted of peripheral blood. The receptor's source is a woman aged 60-75 years with COVID-19, enrolled during active disease. The chain joins TRBV19 to TRBJ1-2; a weak D match, TRBD1 (5 bases). The chain's CDR3 is CASSITRGGYGYTF. The CDR3 coding sequence is TGTGCCAGTAGTATAACGCGGGGCGGCTATGGCTACACCTTC.